The clone carrying this T cell receptor (beta chain) was counted between two and nine times. These data belong to a study of Graves' ophthalmopathy and Graves' hyperthyroidism. The authors amplified TCR beta CDR3 regions, and they did so from RNA transcripts for repertoire sequencing. An opening RT-PCR round employed HTBI primers and preceded a second-round multiplex PCR. MiXCR was run by TCRdb on the multiplex PCR reads, yielding one entry per CDR3 protein. The table shows hundreds of thousands of distinct CDR3 sequences, with roughly 41% occurring only once. This CDR3 comprises 13 residues. V was shortened by 5 bases and J by 7 bases, with 14 bases between the two germline ends. Per germline, CDR1 SGHVS and CDR2 FNYEAQ.

The TCR originated in an adult man with Graves' ophthalmopathy. The sequenced material came from peripheral blood. The rearrangement joins TRBV7-6 to TRBJ2-5, with D hard to call. CDR3 nucleotide sequence: TGTGCCAGCAGCCAACCCCCGTTCGGGACCCAGTACTTC. Protein: CASSQPPFGTQYF.